Detailed here is one T cell receptor beta chain. These data originate in a study of CD8 T cells in Susac syndrome. The CDR3 runs to 14 residues. Germline V gives CDR1 MDHEN, CDR2 SYDVKM. The J segment lost 3 bases and the V segment lost 8 bases, leaving 10 bases of the junction unmatched. An input of about 0.5 to 1 ug of RNA was subjected to reverse transcription using random hexamers. Multiplex PCR with immunoSEQ amplified the TCR beta CDR3 across 54 Vbeta and 13 Jbeta. TCRdb reprocessed the immunoSEQ multiplex PCR reads with MiXCR, giving one entry per CDR3 protein. This table holds some 300,000 distinct CDR3 sequences, 70% to 90% found once. The multiple sclerosis control group comprised treatment-naive patients with stable or active relapsing-remitting disease.

This clonotype originated in a human donor with multiple sclerosis. The V gene is TRBV28, the J gene TRBJ2-7, with 7 nucleotides matching TRBD1. Material: CD8+ T cells from PBMCs. CDR3 sequence (DNA): TGTGCCAGCCAGACAGGGACCGGCTACTACGAGCAGTACTTC. It yields the protein CASQTGTGYYEQYF.